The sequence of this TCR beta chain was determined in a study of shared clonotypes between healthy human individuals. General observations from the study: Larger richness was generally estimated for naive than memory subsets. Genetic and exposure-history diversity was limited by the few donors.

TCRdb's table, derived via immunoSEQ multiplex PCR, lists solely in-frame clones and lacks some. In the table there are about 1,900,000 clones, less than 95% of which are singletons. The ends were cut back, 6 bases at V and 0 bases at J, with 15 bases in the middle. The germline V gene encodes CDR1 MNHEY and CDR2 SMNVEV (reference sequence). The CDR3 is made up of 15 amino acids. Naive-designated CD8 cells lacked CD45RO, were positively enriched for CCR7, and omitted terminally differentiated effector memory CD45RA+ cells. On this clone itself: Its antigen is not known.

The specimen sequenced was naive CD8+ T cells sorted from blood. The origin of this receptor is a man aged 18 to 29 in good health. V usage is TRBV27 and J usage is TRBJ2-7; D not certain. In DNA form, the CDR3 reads TGTGCCAGCAGCGCACTGCCCTACAGCTCCTACGAGCAGTACTTC. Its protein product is CASSALPYSSYEQYF.